These T cell receptor beta chains were read from a single sample in a study of blood T cell repertoires in COVID-19. Sequenced by immunoSEQ multiplex PCR; TCRdb stores in-frame clones only, minus some. The sample carries hundreds of thousands of clones, 87% recorded once. Sequencing input: peripheral blood. All receptors derive from a man younger than 35 with active or convalescent COVID-19. Both conserved end residues are part of each CDR3. D genes are given only for firm matches. Not every row has a clone size; where given, it reads once, few, many or a size class.

v_gene	j_gene	d_gene	abundance	CDR3aa	CDR3nt
TRBV5-1	TRBJ1-5	TRBD1	NA	CASSRTGSQPQHF	TGCGCCAGCAGCAGGACAGGGAGCCAGCCCCAGCATTTT
TRBV28	TRBJ2-4	NA	NA	CASSSASIGNIQYF	TGTGCCAGCAGTTCTGCTAGTATCGGAAACATTCAGTACTTC
TRBV11-2	TRBJ2-1	TRBD2	NA	CASSFLPVAGASGNEQFF	TGTGCCAGCAGCTTTCTCCCGGTAGCGGGAGCCTCCGGCAATGAGCAGTTCTTC
TRBV5-1	TRBJ2-7	TRBD1	few	CASSVRDRAHEQYF	TGCGCCAGCAGCGTCCGGGACAGGGCCCACGAGCAGTACTTC
TRBV4-1	TRBJ2-1	NA	NA	CASSQGQGTYNEQFF	TGCGCCAGCAGCCAGGGGCAGGGTACCTACAATGAGCAGTTCTTC
TRBV12-5	TRBJ2-1	TRBD2	NA	CASGLVLSREGLYNEQFF	TGTGCTAGTGGTTTGGTACTGTCGCGGGAGGGCCTGTACAATGAGCAGTTCTTC
TRBV6-1	TRBJ1-3	NA	NA	CASSEMGGPGNTIYF	TGTGCCAGCAGTGAAATGGGAGGGCCTGGAAACACCATATATTTT
TRBV5-1	TRBJ2-7	TRBD1	once	CASSWGQVGEAEQYF	TGCGCCAGCAGCTGGGGACAGGTCGGCGAGGCCGAGCAGTACTTC
TRBV14	TRBJ1-2	NA	once	CASSLTHRYLNYGYTF	TGTGCCAGCAGCCTGACACACAGGTACCTCAACTATGGCTACACCTTC
TRBV7-2	TRBJ1-2	TRBD1	NA	CASSLYLQGASYGYTF	TGTGCCAGCAGCTTATATCTGCAGGGGGCTTCTTATGGCTACACCTTC
TRBV19	TRBJ2-7	NA	NA	CASSISESYEQYF	TGTGCCAGTAGTATCAGTGAATCCTACGAGCAGTACTTC
TRBV5-6	TRBJ2-7	NA	NA	CASSLAGEIGEQYF	TGTGCCAGCAGCTTGGCAGGGGAAATAGGCGAGCAGTACTTC
TRBV7-2	TRBJ1-3	NA	NA	CASSLGVLDRRNTIYF	TGTGCCAGCAGCTTAGGGGTGCTAGACAGAAGAAACACCATATATTTT
TRBV4-2	TRBJ2-1	TRBD1	NA	CASSQDRQGALNEQFF	TGTGCCAGCAGCCAAGATCGGCAGGGGGCTCTCAATGAGCAGTTCTTC
TRBV5-1	TRBJ2-1	TRBD1	NA	CASSLDSTGARNEQFF	TGCGCCAGCAGCTTGGATAGCACAGGGGCGAGGAATGAGCAGTTCTTC
TRBV4-1	TRBJ1-6	NA	NA	CASSQAGRGSSPLHF	TGCGCCAGCAGCCAAGCGGGCAGGGGATCTTCACCCCTCCACTTT
TRBV7-2	TRBJ1-2	TRBD1	NA	CASSLRDPTGGRGYTF	TGTGCCAGCAGCTTAAGGGATCCGACAGGGGGCAGGGGCTACACCTTC
TRBV6-6	TRBJ2-7	NA	NA	CASGGFAPSMWEQYF	TGTGCCAGCGGGGGGTTTGCCCCTTCTATGTGGGAGCAGTACTTC
TRBV18	TRBJ2-7	TRBD1	NA	CASSPDRAGEQYF	TGTGCCAGCTCACCTGACAGGGCGGGCGAGCAGTACTTC
TRBV4-1	TRBJ1-2	TRBD1	once	CASSLQGGLNYGYTF	TGCGCCAGCAGCTTGCAAGGGGGCCTGAACTATGGCTACACCTTC
TRBV18	TRBJ2-2	NA	NA	CASSRNTGELFF	TGTGCCAGCTCGAGAAACACCGGGGAGCTGTTTTTT
TRBV18	TRBJ1-2	NA	few	CASSPGDFTYGYTF	TGTGCCAGCTCCCCCGGGGACTTCACCTATGGCTACACCTTC
TRBV4-1	TRBJ2-3	NA	NA	CASSRPGGDTQYF	TGCGCCAGCAGCCGCCCGGGCGGGGATACGCAGTATTTT
TRBV4-1	TRBJ1-1	TRBD1	NA	CASSRTGGLTEAFF	TGCGCCAGCAGCCGGACAGGGGGGCTTACTGAAGCTTTCTTT
TRBV24-1	TRBJ2-2	TRBD1	NA	CATSDYRGPATGELFF	TGTGCCACCAGTGATTACAGGGGTCCGGCCACCGGGGAGCTGTTTTTT
TRBV7-9	TRBJ1-1	NA	once	CASSLARAMDTEAFF	TGTGCCAGCAGCTTAGCTCGCGCGATGGACACTGAAGCTTTCTTT
TRBV6-4	TRBJ1-5	NA	NA	CASSAVQGRSNQPQHF	TGTGCCAGCAGTGCCGTACAGGGTCGGAGCAATCAGCCCCAGCATTTT